A single sample is the source of the 19 T cell receptor beta chains below, sequenced in a study of shared clonotypes between healthy human individuals. Sequencing used immunoSEQ multiplex PCR; TCRdb keeps in-frame clones, though not all of them. The repertoire consists of fewer than 600,000 clones, with 70% to 80% occurring once and the leading ten covering less than 15%. Source material: PBMCs. The receptor source for this set is a woman in her forties in good health. Some clones in this sample may be carry-over from other donors' samples.

The J gene is TRBJ2-6, the V gene TRBV19; D remains ambiguous. Germline V CDR1 and CDR2: LNHDA, SQIVND (reference sequence). V was clipped by 5 bases and J by 2 bases, with 4 bases between them. The CDR3 spans 13 residues. The DNA of the CDR3 is TGTGCCAGTAGTGTAACTGGGGCCAACGTCCTGACTTTC. This encodes CASSVTGANVLTF.

The chain links TRBV7-2 to TRBJ1-4; unclear D gene. The CDR3 covers 14 residues. V lost 4 bases and J 10 bases, leaving 16 bases between the germline ends. Germline V gene lookup returns CDR1 SGHTA and CDR2 FQGNSA. CDR3 loop: CASSSLTRSAKLFF. The CDR3 region has the DNA TGTGCCAGCAGCTCCCTGACACGGTCGGCAAAACTGTTTTTT.

V gene TRBV5-1 combines with J gene TRBJ2-2; D is undetermined. This CDR3 region has 13 residues. Germline V lookup: CDR1 SGHRS, CDR2 YFSETQ. Trimming cost V 0 bases and J 6 bases, with 6 bases left between them. The CDR3 DNA reads TGCGCCAGCAGCTTGGCCTGGGCCGGGGAGCTGTTTTTT. Translation gives CASSLAWAGELFF.

The genes are TRBV4-1 and TRBJ2-1; D gene uncertain. Germline V gene lookup returns CDR1 MGHRA and CDR2 YSYEKL. V lost 0 bases to trimming and J lost 10 bases, with 7 bases between them. The CDR3 has 12 residues. In DNA form, the CDR3 reads TGCGCCAGCAGCCAAGAACTCGGGGAGCAGTTCTTC. It specifies CASSQELGEQFF.

The chain uses TRBV2 and TRBJ2-5; D is unresolved. The CDR3 covers 11 residues. Germline V gene lookup returns CDR1 SNHLY and CDR2 FYNNEI. V gave up 7 bases and J gave up 2 bases, with 5 bases separating them. CDR3 residues: CASKQQETQYF. Here the CDR3 DNA reads TGTGCCAGCAAACAGCAAGAGACCCAGTACTTC.

The chain links TRBV6-1 to TRBJ2-2; D gene ambiguous. This CDR3 has 11 amino acids. V was shortened by 8 bases and J by 6 bases, with 7 bases between the two germline ends. CDR1 is MNHNS and CDR2 is SASEGT in the germline V gene. CDR3: CASWRAGELFF. CDR3 coding DNA: TGTGCCAGCTGGCGAGCCGGGGAGCTGTTTTTT.

This clone was found many times. The chain recombines TRBV28 with TRBJ2-1, with D unclear. Germline lookup yields CDR1 MDHEN and CDR2 SYDVKM. The CDR3 consists of 14 residues. Trimming took 3 bases from V and 0 from J, leaving 6 bases between them. CDR3 residues: CASSFPSSYNEQFF. The CDR3 nucleotides are TGTGCCAGCAGTTTTCCGAGCTCCTACAATGAGCAGTTCTTC.

This clone was seen a handful of times. The chain is built from TRBV28 and TRBJ1-1, with a weak D call TRBD1 (6 bases). Germline V gene sequence: CDR1 MDHEN, CDR2 SYDVKM. V shed 1 base and J shed 8 bases, with 8 bases lying between them. The CDR3 extends over 12 amino acids. The CDR3 protein is CASSLYDREAFF. Written as DNA, the CDR3 is TGTGCCAGCAGTTTATACGACAGGGAAGCTTTCTTT.

Concerning this clone itself: Other DNA sequences from this sample encode an identical CDR3 as well. The CDR3 nucleotides are TGTGCCAGCAGTGGACAGGGGGGGAATGAGCAGTTCTTC. This sequence encodes CASSGQGGNEQFF. The V and J genes are TRBV6-4 and TRBJ2-1; the match to TRBD1 covers 9 bases. CDR3 length equals 13 residues. V was clipped by 4 bases and J by 7 bases; unmatched bases: 2. The germline gives CDR1 MRHNA, CDR2 SNTAGT.

V is TRBV10-2 and J is TRBJ1-5; 7 bases line up with TRBD1. CDR3 length: 13 amino acids. V lost 6 bases, J lost 4 bases, and 3 bases stayed unmatched. Germline CDR1 reads WSHSY; CDR2 reads SAAADI. The CDR3: CASRDRLNQPQHF. CDR3 DNA: TGCGCCAGCAGGGACAGGCTTAATCAGCCCCAGCATTTT.

The genes are TRBV28 and TRBJ1-2; D is undetermined. Germline V gives CDR1 MDHEN, CDR2 SYDVKM. This CDR3 is built from 12 residues. Deletions cut 8 bases from V and 4 bases from J, with 11 bases between. DNA of the CDR3: TGTGCCAGCCAGATGACTAGCTATGGCTACACCTTC. The encoded protein is CASQMTSYGYTF.

The chain employs TRBV5-1 and TRBJ2-5; 8 bases fit TRBD2. Germline CDR1 is SGHRS and CDR2 is YFSETQ. V lost 4 bases, J lost 4 bases, and 9 bases stayed unmatched. The length of the CDR3 is 15 residues. The CDR3 reads CASSDPGLERETQYF. In DNA, the CDR3 is TGCGCCAGCAGCGACCCGGGACTAGAAAGAGAGACCCAGTACTTC.

In this sample, this clone turned up once. The J gene is TRBJ2-3, the V gene TRBV5-5; 7 nucleotides line up with TRBD1. The CDR3 covers 15 residues. The germline CDR1 and CDR2 sequences are SGHKS and YYEKEE (reference sequence). The J segment lost 4 bases and the V segment lost 9 bases, leaving 14 bases of the junction unmatched. The CDR3, as DNA: TGTGCCACCTCCCGGGCAGGGGGTGAGTCAGATACGCAGTATTTT. Translation gives CATSRAGGESDTQYF.

In the case of this clone: Germline is not matched at one junction end, which may reflect a read error. V and J are TRBV5-1 and TRBJ2-7; the D gene could be TRBD1 or TRBD2 (5 bases each). This CDR3 has 12 amino acids. CDR1 and CDR2 (germline): SGHRS, YFSETQ. In DNA, the CDR3 is TGCGCCAGCAGCACGGACGGAACACGAGGGGACTTC. Translated: CASSTDGTRGDF.

V is TRBV7-7 and J is TRBJ2-6; possibly TRBD1 for D (6 bases). V gave up 5 bases and J gave up 4 bases, with 12 bases separating them. This CDR3 has 15 residues. Germline assignment: CDR1 SSHAT and CDR2 FNYEAQ (reference sequence). The CDR3 bases are TGTGCCAGCAGCCCCGTGGGGGCCGGGGCCAACGTCCTGACTTTC. Protein product: CASSPVGAGANVLTF.

The CDR3 spells CASSWDSPPTDTQYF. The CDR3 DNA is TGCGCCAGCAGCTGGGACAGCCCCCCCACAGATACGCAGTATTTT. The chain joins TRBV5-1 to TRBJ2-3; 7 bases fit TRBD1. The germline V gene has CDR1 SGHRS and CDR2 YFSETQ. The CDR3 consists of 15 residues. V trimming: 3 bases; J trimming: 2 bases; junction bases outside the gene matches: 6. The entire variable domain, with the rest obtained from reference TRBV5-1 and TRBJ2-3, is as follows: KAGVTQTPRYLIKTRGQQVTLSCSPISGHRSVSWYQQTPGQGLQFLFEYFSETQRNKGNFPGRFSGRQFSNSRSEMNVSTLELGDSALYLCASSWDSPPTDTQYFGPGTRLTVL.

CDR3 in DNA: TGTGCCAGCAGCCCGGACAGGGGGCGAGAAAAACTGTTTTTT. This encodes CASSPDRGREKLFF. V gene TRBV27 combines with J gene TRBJ1-4; the match to TRBD1 covers 11 bases. V shed 6 bases and J 8 bases; nucleotides not matched to a gene: 5. The CDR3 runs 14 residues. CDR1 is MNHEY, CDR2 SMNVEV, per germline (reference sequence). The whole variable domain, remainder taken from reference TRBV27 and TRBJ1-4, is EAQVTQNPRYLITVTGKKLTVTCSQNMNHEYMSWYRQDPGLGLRQIYYSMNVEVTDKGDVPEGYKVSRKEKRNFPLILESPSPNQTSLYFCASSPDRGREKLFFGSGTQLSVL.

The CDR3 is CASSDSGGTDTGELFF. The CDR3 DNA follows: TGTGCCAGCAGTGACTCGGGAGGGACAGACACCGGGGAGCTGTTTTTT. The gene calls are TRBV6-4 and TRBJ2-2; D might be TRBD1 or TRBD2, each matching 7 bases. Germline-derived CDR1 and CDR2 are MRHNA and SNTAGT. CDR3 length: 16 amino acids. The V gene lost 0 bases and the J gene lost 3 bases, with 11 bases spanning the gap.

The rearrangement joins TRBV10-3 to TRBJ1-5, with D tentatively TRBD1 (5 bases). Trimming cost V 0 bases and J 3 bases, with 18 bases left between them. There are 18 residues in the CDR3. CDR1 is ENHRY and CDR2 is SYGVKD in the germline V gene. CDR3 bases: TGTGCCATCAGTGAGTCGATGAGACAGCCAAGTTTCAATCAGCCCCAGCATTTT. Translated, it gives CAISESMRQPSFNQPQHF.